The next 2 T cell receptor beta chains were all read from a single sample in a study of CD8+CD57+ T cells in acquired aplastic anemia. The template used for profiling TCR beta VDJ and CDR3 was genomic DNA. TCRdb independently ran MiXCR on the reads; one entry per CDR3 protein. The sample includes hundreds of thousands of distinct CDR3 sequences, 65% to 80% of them seen just once. The sequenced sample consisted of sorted CD4+, CD8+, or CD8+CD57+ T cells (not recorded which) from PBMCs. Every receptor here comes from a human donor in good health, serving as a control.

The rearrangement uses TRBV7-2 and TRBJ1-1; TRBD1 matches at 8 bases. The V gene end was trimmed by 5 bases and the J gene end by 3 bases; junction bases not matched to a gene: 8. CDR1 SGHTA and CDR2 FQGNSA come from the germline V gene. This CDR3 is 15 amino acids long. CDR3 DNA: TGTGCCAGCAGCATCGGACAGGGCAGGTACACTGAAGCTTTCTTT. It specifies CASSIGQGRYTEAFF.

The rearrangement uses TRBV6-6 and TRBJ1-1; D is unclear. Germline CDR1 is MNHNY and CDR2 is SVGAGI (reference sequence). This CDR3 contains 14 residues. The V gene lost 5 bases and the J gene lost 4 bases, with 14 bases spanning the gap. The CDR3 spells CASSTTLEFTEAFF. The CDR3 bases are TGTGCCAGCAGTACCACACTAGAATTCACTGAAGCTTTCTTT.